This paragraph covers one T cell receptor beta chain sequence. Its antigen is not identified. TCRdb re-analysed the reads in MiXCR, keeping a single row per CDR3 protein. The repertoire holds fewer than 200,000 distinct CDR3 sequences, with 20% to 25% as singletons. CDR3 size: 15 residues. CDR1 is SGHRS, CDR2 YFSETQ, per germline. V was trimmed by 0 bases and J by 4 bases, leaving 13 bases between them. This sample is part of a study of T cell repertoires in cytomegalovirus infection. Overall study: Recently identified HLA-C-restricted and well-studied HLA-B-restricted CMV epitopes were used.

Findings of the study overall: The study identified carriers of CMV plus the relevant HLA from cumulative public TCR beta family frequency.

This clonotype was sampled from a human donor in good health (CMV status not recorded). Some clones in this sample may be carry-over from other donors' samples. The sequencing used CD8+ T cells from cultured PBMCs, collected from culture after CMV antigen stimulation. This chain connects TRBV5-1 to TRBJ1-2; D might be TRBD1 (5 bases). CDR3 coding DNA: TGCGCCAGCAGCTTGGCCAGGGCACGAAGCTATGGCTACACCTTC. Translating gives CASSLARARSYGYTF.